Shown below are 20 T cell receptor beta chains from a single sample sequenced in a study of shared clonotypes between healthy human individuals. Some clones are missing from TCRdb's copy, which holds only in-frame ones; the method was immunoSEQ multiplex PCR. Among about 2 million clones listed, about 95% were seen once. Positively selected for CCR7, the CD45RO-negative cells used as naive CD8 cells excluded terminally differentiated effector memory CD45RA+ cells. The sequenced sample consisted of naive CD8+ T cells sorted from blood. The receptor set was obtained from a young man in good health.

This clone was counted a single time. The junction does not match germline at one end; this may be a read error. The chain employs TRBV7-7 and TRBJ1-5; D may be TRBD1 (6 bases). The CDR3 has 18 amino acids. Germline loops: CDR1 SSHAT, CDR2 FNYEAQ (reference sequence). This chain's CDR3 is CASSLRRGTGTNNQPQHF. CDR3 nucleotides: TGTGCTAGCAGCTTAAGAAGGGGAACAGGGACCAACAATCAGCCCCAGCATTTT.

The J gene is TRBJ2-1, the V gene TRBV6-5; D is ambiguous. The V end lost 3 bases, the J end lost 5 bases, and 8 bases lay between the germline ends. The germline V gene encodes CDR1 MNHEY and CDR2 SVGAGI. CDR3 length equals 13 residues. CDR3: CASSYGWHNEQFF. CDR3 bases: TGTGCCAGCAGTTATGGGTGGCACAATGAGCAGTTCTTC.

The V call is TRBV5-1, the J call TRBJ2-7, with 10 nucleotides matching TRBD2. Trimming took 0 bases from V and 2 from J; bases not matched to a gene: 5. CDR1 is SGHRS, CDR2 YFSETQ, per germline. CDR3 length: 16 amino acids. CDR3 nucleotide sequence: TGCGCCAGCAGCTTGGCGATAGCGGGAGGAGCCTACGAGCAGTACTTC. Encoded protein: CASSLAIAGGAYEQYF.

This chain uses TRBV6-1 with TRBJ2-7; a weak D match, TRBD1 (6 bases). The V end lost 6 bases, the J end lost 4 bases, and 16 bases lay between the germline ends. Germline assignment: CDR1 MNHNS and CDR2 SASEGT. The CDR3 totals 14 residues. The CDR3 DNA is TGTGCCAGCAGATTGGGCAGGGGAGCATACGAGCAGTACTTC. Its protein is CASRLGRGAYEQYF.

The gene calls are TRBV4-1 and TRBJ1-5; possible D gene TRBD1, 6 bases. CDR1 is MGHRA and CDR2 is YSYEKL in the germline V gene. CDR3 length: 16 amino acids. Between the trimmed V and J ends, which lost 4 bases and 1 base, there was a span of 14 bases. DNA of the CDR3: TGCGCCAGCAGCCTTGAAACAGGGATCAGCAATCAGCCCCAGCATTTT. Encoded protein: CASSLETGISNQPQHF.

The chain uses TRBV4-2 and TRBJ2-3, with D unresolved. CDR3 size: 13 residues. V lost 4 bases and J 0 bases, leaving 5 bases between the germline ends. The germline CDR1 and CDR2 sequences are LGHNA and YNFKEQ. CDR3 in DNA: TGTGCCAGCAGCCTATTTAGCACAGATACGCAGTATTTT. As protein: CASSLFSTDTQYF.

V gene TRBV11-2 combines with J gene TRBJ2-1; the D call may be TRBD1 or TRBD2 (5 bases each). The V end lost 4 bases, the J end lost 4 bases, and 14 bases lay between the germline ends. CDR1 and CDR2 (germline): SGHAT, FQNNGV. The CDR3 is 15 residues long. The CDR3 DNA sequence: TGTGCCAGCAGCTCCGGGACCACCCTTTACAATGAGCAGTTCTTC. Protein sequence: CASSSGTTLYNEQFF.

This sequence joins TRBV5-6 and TRBJ2-7; TRBD1 matches 10 bases. The CDR3 extends over 16 amino acids. Trimming at V came to 3 bases and at J to 4 bases, leaving 10 bases not matched to a gene. Per germline, CDR1 SGHDT and CDR2 YYEEEE. The CDR3 bases are TGTGCCAGCAGCTCCGGGACAGGGGCCCTTCTATACGAGCAGTACTTC. It is translated as CASSSGTGALLYEQYF.

The chain recombines TRBV30 with TRBJ1-1; D is possibly TRBD1 (5 bases). V lost 2 bases and J lost 4, with 14 bases in between. The CDR3 extends over 14 amino acids. CDR1 is GTSNPN, CDR2 SVGIG, per germline (reference sequence). DNA of the CDR3: TGTGCCTGGAGTCCCTTCGACAGCGGCACTGAAGCTTTCTTT. The encoded protein is CAWSPFDSGTEAFF. Using reference TRBV30 and TRBJ1-1 for the parts outside the CDR3, the full variable domain is SQTIHQWPATLVQPVGSPLSLECTVEGTSNPNLYWYRQAAGRGLQLLFYSVGIGQISSEVPQNLSASRPQDRQFILSSKKLLLSDSGFYLCAWSPFDSGTEAFFGQGTRLTVV.

The chain links TRBV5-1 to TRBJ1-4; D is perhaps TRBD1 (5 bases). The V end was cut by 4 bases, the J end by 8 bases, with 21 bases between. Per germline, CDR1 SGHRS and CDR2 YFSETQ. The CDR3 has 16 residues. In DNA form, the CDR3 reads TGCGCCAGCAGCCGGGACCGTGGGACCACGGAGGAAAAACTGTTTTTT. This sequence encodes CASSRDRGTTEEKLFF.

The chain has TRBV4-1 and TRBJ1-1; D unclear. The CDR3 is made up of 13 amino acids. CDR1 and CDR2 from the germline V gene are MGHRA and YSYEKL. V was cut by 0 bases and J by 4 bases, with 6 bases left in between. The CDR3 nucleotides are TGCGCCAGCAGCCAAGATAAATCCACTGAAGCTTTCTTT. This encodes CASSQDKSTEAFF.

The chain combines TRBV7-9 with TRBJ2-1; tentatively, D is TRBD2 (5 bases). This CDR3 contains 17 residues. V was trimmed by 5 bases and J by 6 bases, leaving 23 bases between them. Germline V CDR1 and CDR2: SEHNR, FQNEAQ (reference sequence). The CDR3 DNA sequence: TGTGCCAGCAGCATCGGTGAGACTATGGCCCTCCGCAATGAGCAGTTCTTC. This codes for CASSIGETMALRNEQFF.

This chain connects TRBV10-1 to TRBJ2-7, with unresolved D. CDR1 WNHNN and CDR2 SYGVQD come from the germline V gene (reference sequence). V was pared by 4 bases and J by 3 bases, with 19 bases between. CDR3 length: 16 residues. The CDR3, as DNA: TGCGCCAGCAGTGGTCAAGGCCCGAAAGGGTACTACGAGCAGTACTTC. As protein: CASSGQGPKGYYEQYF.

The count of this clone is one. The rearrangement links TRBV5-4 to TRBJ2-1; possible D gene TRBD2, 6 bases. The ends were cut back, 2 bases at V and 9 bases at J, with 9 bases in the middle. Germline CDR1 and CDR2: SGHNT and YYREEE (reference sequence). CDR3 length: 12 residues. CDR3 in DNA: TGTGCCAGCAGCTTCCTCGGGAGTGAGCAGTTCTTC. It codes for CASSFLGSEQFF.

The chain combines TRBV29-1 with TRBJ1-2; no reliable D call. The V gene lost 7 bases and the J gene lost 6 bases, with 15 bases spanning the gap. The germline CDR1 and CDR2 sequences are SQVTM and ANQGSEA. This CDR3 comprises 12 residues. The CDR3 DNA sequence: TGCAGCGCCCTGGCCCTAACGGATGGCTACACCTTC. This codes for CSALALTDGYTF.

The chain links TRBV5-4 to TRBJ2-2, with 8 bases identical to TRBD2. V lost 4 bases to trimming and J lost 1 base; unmatched junction nucleotides: 6. The CDR3 runs to 16 residues. Germline lookup yields CDR1 SGHNT and CDR2 YYREEE (reference sequence). CDR3 in DNA: TGTGCCAGCAGCCCCACCGCGGGGGGGAACACCGGGGAGCTGTTTTTT. Residues: CASSPTAGGNTGELFF.

This chain links TRBV7-9 with TRBJ1-2, with no clear D. From germline, CDR1 is SEHNR and CDR2 FQNEAQ (reference sequence). The CDR3 runs 13 residues. Trimming removed 1 base at V and 2 bases at J, with 5 bases between. CDR3: CASSLEINYGYTF. In DNA, the CDR3 is TGTGCCAGCAGCTTAGAGATCAACTATGGCTACACCTTC.

The V call is TRBV9, the J call TRBJ2-5, with a tentative D call TRBD1 (5 bases). The ends were cut back, 4 bases at V and 2 bases at J, with 12 bases in the middle. CDR1 is SGDLS and CDR2 is YYNGEE in the germline V gene. The CDR3 loop spans 14 amino acids. Here the CDR3 DNA reads TGTGCCAGCAGCTCGGAAGGGGCTCAAGAGACCCAGTACTTC. Translating it yields CASSSEGAQETQYF.

This rearrangement joins TRBV6-5 to TRBJ1-5; D is unclear. V lost 2 bases and J lost 5, with 7 bases in between. This CDR3 is built from 13 residues. Germline V lookup: CDR1 MNHEY, CDR2 SVGAGI. CDR3 sequence reads: CASSYGSYQPQHF. In nucleotides, the CDR3 is TGTGCCAGCAGTTACGGCAGTTATCAGCCCCAGCATTTT.

The chain couples TRBV2 to TRBJ2-2; TRBD2 is a possible D gene (6 bases). V was cut by 7 bases and J by 6 bases, with 9 bases left in between. The CDR3 totals 12 residues. Per germline, CDR1 SNHLY and CDR2 FYNNEI. The CDR3 spells CASTWEAGELFF. CDR3 DNA sequence: TGTGCCAGCACCTGGGAGGCCGGGGAGCTGTTTTTT.